Listed here is a single T cell receptor beta chain. Its antigen is not identified. This record belongs to a study of Ad26.COV2.S vaccination and SARS-CoV-2 variants. Whole-study context: Once, or twice with 56 days between doses, Ad26.COV2.S was given intramuscularly. Study-wide results and caveats: Placebo recipients trailed vaccine recipients in spike-specific TCR breadth.

Generated by immunoSEQ multiplex PCR, the TCRdb table keeps only in-frame clones and is missing some. Among 380,000 or so clones listed, about 89% were seen once. CDR1 SGHAT and CDR2 FQDESV come from the germline V gene (reference sequence). Losses at the gene ends were 5 bases for V and 5 bases for J; bases not matched to a gene: 6. The CDR3 consists of 14 residues. Treatment: some 20 received Ad26.COV2.S at low or high dose, single or two shots; five or six received placebo; per-sample allocation not given. Samples analyzed were those drawn on day 63 after the first vaccine or placebo injection. It was an adult aged 18-55 years in Boston who was the donor. An Ad26 vector expressing Wuhan-strain SARS-CoV-2 spike served as the vaccine.

The chain is built from TRBV11-1 and TRBJ2-1; 7 bases line up with TRBD1. The origin of this receptor is a person aged 18-65 years who received the Ad26.COV2.S COVID-19 vaccine or a placebo. The specimen was peripheral blood, collected in a trial of Ad26.COV2.S vaccine versus placebo. The CDR3 DNA follows: TGTGCCAGCAGCAGCCGGACAGGCGACAATGAGCAGTTCTTC. It specifies CASSSRTGDNEQFF.